The clone carrying this T cell receptor beta chain was counted once. The sample contains more than one DNA sequence encoding this CDR3. V lost 0 bases, J lost 5 bases, and 10 bases lay in between. Germline CDR1 and CDR2: LNHNV and YYDKDF (reference sequence). CDR3 length: 14 amino acids. The sample is drawn from a study of blood T cell repertoires in COVID-19. Across the whole study: COVID-19 samples from acute and convalescent phases originated in the United States, Italy and Spain.

The table came from immunoSEQ multiplex PCR; TCRdb's copy has only in-frame clones and leaves some out. The sample carries some 23,000 clones, around 85% recorded once. This chain links TRBV15 with TRBJ1-1; D not certain. The receptor's source is a human donor with active COVID-19. The donor label of this sample is uncertain. What was sequenced was peripheral blood. The CDR3 region is CATSRDLRVTEAFF. CDR3 nucleotide sequence: TGTGCCACCAGCAGAGATTTAAGAGTTACTGAAGCTTTCTTT.